The clone carrying this T cell receptor beta chain was counted only a few times. As yet, its antigen is unknown. Between the trimmed V and J ends, which lost 4 bases and 4 bases, there was a span of 4 bases. The CDR3 length is 12 residues. CDR1 LGHDT and CDR2 YNNKEL come from the germline V gene (reference sequence). The sample belongs to a study of T-cell memory formation after mild COVID-19. Looking at the study overall: Largely, the TCR clusters proved donor specific. Study findings and constraints: CD4+ contracting clones were found mainly in CM and EM, and CD8+ ones in EMRA. Balance between CD4 and CD8 was seen in clones contracting day 15 to 85, and a CD4+ lean was seen in later expanders.

The 5'RACE method, run with constant-segment primers, produced TCR alpha and TCR beta cDNA libraries (carrying sample barcodes and UMIs). One entry per CDR3 protein, called by TCRdb with MiXCR from the 5' RACE reads. The sample records about 130,000 distinct CDR3 sequences, approximately 15% being singletons. Material for sequencing was PBMCs or a T cell subset sorted from them (not recorded which). The J gene is TRBJ2-2, the V gene TRBV3-1; D is unresolved. The sequence derives from a young man who had mild COVID-19 (a few samples of this study predate the infection). Cell type and time point are not known. The CDR3 DNA follows: TGTGCCAGCAGCCCCCCCACCGGGGAGCTGTTTTTT. This sequence encodes CASSPPTGELFF.